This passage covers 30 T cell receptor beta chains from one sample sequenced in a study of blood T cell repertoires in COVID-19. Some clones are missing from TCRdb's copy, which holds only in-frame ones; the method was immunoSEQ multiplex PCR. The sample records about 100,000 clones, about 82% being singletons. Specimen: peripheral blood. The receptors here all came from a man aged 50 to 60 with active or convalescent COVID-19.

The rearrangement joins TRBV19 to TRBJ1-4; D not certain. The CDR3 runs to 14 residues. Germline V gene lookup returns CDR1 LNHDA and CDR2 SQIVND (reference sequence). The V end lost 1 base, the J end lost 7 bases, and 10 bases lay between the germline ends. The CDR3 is CASSIGLSGEKLFF. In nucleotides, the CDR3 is TGTGCCAGTAGTATAGGTTTATCGGGTGAAAAACTGTTTTTT.

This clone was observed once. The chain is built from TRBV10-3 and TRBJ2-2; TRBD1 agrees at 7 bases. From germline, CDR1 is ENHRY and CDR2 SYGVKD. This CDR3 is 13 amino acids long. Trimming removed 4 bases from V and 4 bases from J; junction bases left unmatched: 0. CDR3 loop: CAISGTGTGELFF. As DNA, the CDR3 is TGTGCCATCAGTGGGACAGGCACCGGGGAGCTGTTTTTT.

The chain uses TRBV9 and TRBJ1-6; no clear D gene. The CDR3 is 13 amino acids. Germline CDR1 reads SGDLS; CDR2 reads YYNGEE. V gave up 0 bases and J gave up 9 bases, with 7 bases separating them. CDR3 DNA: TGTGCCAGCAGCGTAGATAACGGTTCACCCCTCCACTTT. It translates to CASSVDNGSPLHF. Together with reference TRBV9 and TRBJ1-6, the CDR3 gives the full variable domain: DSGVTQTPKHLITATGQRVTLRCSPRSGDLSVYWYQQSLDQGLQFLIQYYNGEERAKGNILERFSAQQFPDLHSELNLSSLELGDSALYFCASSVDNGSPLHFGNGTRLTVT.

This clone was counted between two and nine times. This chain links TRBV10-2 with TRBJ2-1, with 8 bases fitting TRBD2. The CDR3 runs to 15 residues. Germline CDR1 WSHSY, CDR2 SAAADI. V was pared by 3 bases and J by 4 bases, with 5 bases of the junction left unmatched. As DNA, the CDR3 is TGCGCCAGCAGTGACCACAGCGGGGGATACAATGAGCAGTTCTTC. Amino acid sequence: CASSDHSGGYNEQFF.

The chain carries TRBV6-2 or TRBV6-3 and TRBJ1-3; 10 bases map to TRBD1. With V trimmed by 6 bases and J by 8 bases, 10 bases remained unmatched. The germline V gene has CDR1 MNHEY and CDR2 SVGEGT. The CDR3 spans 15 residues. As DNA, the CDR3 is TGTGCCAGCAGCCCGGCGGGACAGGGGAGTGACACCATATATTTT. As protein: CASSPAGQGSDTIYF.

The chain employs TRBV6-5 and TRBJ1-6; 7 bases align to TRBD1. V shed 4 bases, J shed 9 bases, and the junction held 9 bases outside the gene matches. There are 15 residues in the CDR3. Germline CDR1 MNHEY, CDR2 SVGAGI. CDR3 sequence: CASSFEAGGTSPLHF. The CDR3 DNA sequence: TGTGCCAGCAGTTTCGAGGCAGGGGGGACTTCACCCCTCCACTTT.

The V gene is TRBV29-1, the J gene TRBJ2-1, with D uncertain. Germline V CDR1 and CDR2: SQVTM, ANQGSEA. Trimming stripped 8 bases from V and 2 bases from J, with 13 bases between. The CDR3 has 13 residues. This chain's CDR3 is CSYYPVAYNEQFF. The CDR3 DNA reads TGCAGCTATTATCCCGTCGCCTACAATGAGCAGTTCTTC.

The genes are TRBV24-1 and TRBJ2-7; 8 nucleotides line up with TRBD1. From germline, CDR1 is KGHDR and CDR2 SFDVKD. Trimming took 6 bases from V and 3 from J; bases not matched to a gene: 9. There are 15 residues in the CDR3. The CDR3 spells CATSKTGEPHYEQYF. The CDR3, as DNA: TGTGCCACCAGTAAGACAGGGGAGCCTCACTACGAGCAGTACTTC.

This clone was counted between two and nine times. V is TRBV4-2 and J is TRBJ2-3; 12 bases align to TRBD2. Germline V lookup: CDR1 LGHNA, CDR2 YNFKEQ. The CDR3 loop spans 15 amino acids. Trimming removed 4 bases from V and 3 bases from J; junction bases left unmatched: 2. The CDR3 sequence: CASSPLAGGTDTQYF. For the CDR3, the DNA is TGTGCCAGCAGCCCTCTAGCGGGAGGGACAGATACGCAGTATTTT.

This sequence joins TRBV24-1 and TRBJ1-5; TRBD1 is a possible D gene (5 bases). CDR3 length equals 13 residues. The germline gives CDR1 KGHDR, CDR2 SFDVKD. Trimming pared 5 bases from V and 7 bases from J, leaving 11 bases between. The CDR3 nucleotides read TGTGCCACCAGTGCCCAGGGCAGGCAGCCCCAGCATTTT. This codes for CATSAQGRQPQHF.

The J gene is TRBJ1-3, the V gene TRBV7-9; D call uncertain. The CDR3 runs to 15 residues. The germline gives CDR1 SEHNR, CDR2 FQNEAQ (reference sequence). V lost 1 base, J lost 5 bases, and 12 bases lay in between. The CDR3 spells CASSLVLATRNTIYF. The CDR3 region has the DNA TGTGCCAGCAGCTTAGTACTAGCGACCAGAAACACCATATATTTT.

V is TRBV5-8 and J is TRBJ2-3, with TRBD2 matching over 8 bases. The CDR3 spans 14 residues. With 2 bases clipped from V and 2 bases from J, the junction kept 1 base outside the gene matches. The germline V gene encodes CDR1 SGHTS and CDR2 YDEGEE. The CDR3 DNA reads TGTGCCAGCAGCTTTAGCGGGACCACAGATACGCAGTATTTT. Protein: CASSFSGTTDTQYF.

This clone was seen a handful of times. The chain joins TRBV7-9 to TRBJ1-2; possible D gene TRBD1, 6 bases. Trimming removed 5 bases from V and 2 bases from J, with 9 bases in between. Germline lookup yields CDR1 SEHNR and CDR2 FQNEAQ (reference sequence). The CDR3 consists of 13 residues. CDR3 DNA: TGTGCCAGCAGCCGGACAGAAAACTATGGCTACACCTTC. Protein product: CASSRTENYGYTF.

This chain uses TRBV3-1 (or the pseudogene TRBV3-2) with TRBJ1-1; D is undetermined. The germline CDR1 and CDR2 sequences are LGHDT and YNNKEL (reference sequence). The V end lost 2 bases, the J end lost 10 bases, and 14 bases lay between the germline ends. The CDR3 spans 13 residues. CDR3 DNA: TGTGCCAGCAGCCAACTGGGAGGGTCTATAGCTTTCTTT. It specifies CASSQLGGSIAFF.

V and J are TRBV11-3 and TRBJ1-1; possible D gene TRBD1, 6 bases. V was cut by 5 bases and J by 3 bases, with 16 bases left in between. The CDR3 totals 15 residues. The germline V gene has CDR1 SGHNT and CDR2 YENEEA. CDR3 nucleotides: TGTGCCAGCAGCCTCGTGGGGGGGCTGGACACTGAAGCTTTCTTT. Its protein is CASSLVGGLDTEAFF.

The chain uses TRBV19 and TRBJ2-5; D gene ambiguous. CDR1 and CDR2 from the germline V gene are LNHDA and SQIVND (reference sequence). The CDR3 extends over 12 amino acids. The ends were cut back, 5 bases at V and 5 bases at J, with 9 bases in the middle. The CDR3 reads CASSENRETQYF. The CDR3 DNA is TGTGCCAGTAGTGAGAATCGGGAGACCCAGTACTTC.

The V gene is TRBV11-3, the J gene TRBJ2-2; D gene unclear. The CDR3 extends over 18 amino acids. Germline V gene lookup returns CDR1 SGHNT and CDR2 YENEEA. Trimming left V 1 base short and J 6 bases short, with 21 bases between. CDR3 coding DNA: TGTGCCAGCAGCTTAGTGGGCCTTATTGGTGGGCGCTCCGGGGAGCTGTTTTTT. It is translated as CASSLVGLIGGRSGELFF.

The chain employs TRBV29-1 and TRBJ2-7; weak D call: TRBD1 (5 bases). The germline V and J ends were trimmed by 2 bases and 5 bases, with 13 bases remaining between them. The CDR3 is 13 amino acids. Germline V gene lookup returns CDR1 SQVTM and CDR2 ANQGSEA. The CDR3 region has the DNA TGCAGCGTTGAATATTCAGGGATCAACGAGCAGTACTTC. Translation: CSVEYSGINEQYF.

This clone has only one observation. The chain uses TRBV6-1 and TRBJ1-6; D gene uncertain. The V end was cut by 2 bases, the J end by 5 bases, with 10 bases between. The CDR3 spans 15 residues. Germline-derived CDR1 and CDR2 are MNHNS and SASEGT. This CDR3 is CASSEFPRDNSPLHF. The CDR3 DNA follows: TGTGCCAGCAGTGAATTTCCAAGAGATAATTCACCCCTCCACTTT.

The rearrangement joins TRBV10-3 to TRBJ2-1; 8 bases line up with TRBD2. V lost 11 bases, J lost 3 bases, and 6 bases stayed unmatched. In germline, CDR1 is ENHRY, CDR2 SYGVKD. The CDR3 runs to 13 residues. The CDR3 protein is CASREGGYNEQFF. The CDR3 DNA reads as TGTGCCTCTCGGGAGGGAGGCTACAATGAGCAGTTCTTC.

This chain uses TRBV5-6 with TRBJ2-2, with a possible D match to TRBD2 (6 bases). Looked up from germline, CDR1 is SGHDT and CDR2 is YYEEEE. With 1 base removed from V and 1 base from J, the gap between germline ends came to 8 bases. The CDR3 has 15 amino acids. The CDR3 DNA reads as TGTGCCAGCAGCTTGTGGCGGGAGAACACCGGGGAGCTGTTTTTT. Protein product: CASSLWRENTGELFF.

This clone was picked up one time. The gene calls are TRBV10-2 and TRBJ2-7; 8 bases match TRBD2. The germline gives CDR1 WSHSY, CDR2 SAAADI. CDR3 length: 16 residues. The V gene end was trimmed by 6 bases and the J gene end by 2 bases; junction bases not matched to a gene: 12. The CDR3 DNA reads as TGCGCCAGCAGGGATTATGGGCGGGAGGCCGCCTACGAGCAGTACTTC. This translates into CASRDYGREAAYEQYF.

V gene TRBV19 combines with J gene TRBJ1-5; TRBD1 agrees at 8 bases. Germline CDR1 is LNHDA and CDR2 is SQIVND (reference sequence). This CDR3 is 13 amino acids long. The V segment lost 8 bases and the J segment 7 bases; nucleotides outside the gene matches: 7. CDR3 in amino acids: CASADRGGQPQHF. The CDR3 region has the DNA TGTGCCAGTGCCGACAGGGGCGGACAGCCCCAGCATTTT.

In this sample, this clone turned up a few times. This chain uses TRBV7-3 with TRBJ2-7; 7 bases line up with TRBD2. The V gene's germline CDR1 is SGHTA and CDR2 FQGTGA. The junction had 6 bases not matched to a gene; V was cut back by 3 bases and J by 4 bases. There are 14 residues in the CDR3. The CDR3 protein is CASSLGGSGYEQYF. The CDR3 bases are TGTGCCAGCAGCTTGGGCGGGAGTGGGTACGAGCAGTACTTC.

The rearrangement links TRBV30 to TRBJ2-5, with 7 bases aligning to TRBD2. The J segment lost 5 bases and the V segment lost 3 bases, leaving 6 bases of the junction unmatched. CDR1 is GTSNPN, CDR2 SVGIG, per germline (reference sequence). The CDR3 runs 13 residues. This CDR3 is CAWRAGGKETQYF. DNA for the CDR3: TGTGCCTGGAGGGCCGGGGGGAAGGAGACCCAGTACTTC. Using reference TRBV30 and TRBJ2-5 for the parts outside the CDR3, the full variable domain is SQTIHQWPATLVQPVGSPLSLECTVEGTSNPNLYWYRQAAGRGLQLLFYSVGIGQISSEVPQNLSASRPQDRQFILSSKKLLLSDSGFYLCAWRAGGKETQYFGPGTRLLVL.

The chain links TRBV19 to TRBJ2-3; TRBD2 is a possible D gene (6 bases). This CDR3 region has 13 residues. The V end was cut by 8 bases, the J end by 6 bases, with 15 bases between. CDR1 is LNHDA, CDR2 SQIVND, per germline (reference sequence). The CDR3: CASSRGILDTQYF. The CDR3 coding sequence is TGTGCCAGTTCGCGGGGAATCCTGGATACGCAGTATTTT. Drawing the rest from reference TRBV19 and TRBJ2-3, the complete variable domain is DGGITQSPKYLFRKEGQNVTLSCEQNLNHDAMYWYRQDPGQGLRLIYYSQIVNDFQKGDIAEGYSVSREKKESFPLTVTSAQKNPTAFYLCASSRGILDTQYFGPGTRLTVL.

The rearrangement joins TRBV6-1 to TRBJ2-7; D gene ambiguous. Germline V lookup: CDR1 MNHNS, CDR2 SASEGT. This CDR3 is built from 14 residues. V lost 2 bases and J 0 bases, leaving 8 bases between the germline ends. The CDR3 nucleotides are TGTGCCAGCAGTGAATTGGGCAGCTCCTACGAGCAGTACTTC. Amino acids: CASSELGSSYEQYF.

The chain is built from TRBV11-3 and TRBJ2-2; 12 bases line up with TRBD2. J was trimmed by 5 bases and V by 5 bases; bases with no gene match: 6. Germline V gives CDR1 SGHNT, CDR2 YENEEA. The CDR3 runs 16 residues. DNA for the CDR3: TGTGCCAGCAGCACCCTAGCGGGAGGGGGAACCGGGGAGCTGTTTTTT. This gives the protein CASSTLAGGGTGELFF. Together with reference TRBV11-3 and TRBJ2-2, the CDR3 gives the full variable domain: EAGVVQSPRYKIIEKKQPVAFWCNPISGHNTLYWYLQNLGQGPELLIRYENEEAVDDSQLPKDRFSAERLKGVDSTLKIQPAELGDSAVYLCASSTLAGGGTGELFFGEGSRLTVL.

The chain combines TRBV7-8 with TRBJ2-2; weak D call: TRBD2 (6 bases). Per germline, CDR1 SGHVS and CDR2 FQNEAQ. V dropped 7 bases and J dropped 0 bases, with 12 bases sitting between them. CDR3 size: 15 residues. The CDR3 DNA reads TGTGCCAGCACCGGAGGGTTCGCGAACACCGGGGAGCTGTTTTTT. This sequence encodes CASTGGFANTGELFF.

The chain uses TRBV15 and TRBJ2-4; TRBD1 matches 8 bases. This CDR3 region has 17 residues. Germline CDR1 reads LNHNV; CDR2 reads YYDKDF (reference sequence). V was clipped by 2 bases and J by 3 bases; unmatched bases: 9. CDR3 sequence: CATSRTPLTGVKNIQYF. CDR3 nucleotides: TGTGCCACCAGCAGAACACCGCTGACAGGGGTCAAAAACATTCAGTACTTC.